One sample yielded the 24 T cell receptor beta chains listed below, sequenced in a study of post-analysis software for immune sequencing data. Researchers reported that TCR beta cDNA libraries carried unique molecular identifiers. TCRdb fed the PCR reads into MiXCR, producing one record per CDR3 protein. The table has about 820,000 distinct CDR3 sequences, roughly 50% seen once; the top ten hold roughly 4.4%. Which antigens these TCRs recognize remains unknown. General study findings and limits: Patients used five TRBV segments, including TRBV5-6, TRBV5-1 and TRBV20-1, more often than controls.

Sequencing input: blood. These receptors all come from a girl aged 5 to 17 with multiple sclerosis.

The J gene is TRBJ1-2, the V gene TRBV21-1; the DNA was not compared with TRBD1, the D call given in the table. TRBV21-1 is tagged as a pseudogene. The CDR3 covers 17 residues. The CDR3 protein is CASSRDRGPNGQYGYTF. CDR3 coding DNA: TGTGCCAGCAGCCGGGACAGGGGGCCGAACGGTCAATATGGCTACACCTTC.

The rearrangement uses TRBV2 and TRBJ2-4, with 8 nucleotides matching TRBD1. Per the germline V gene, CDR1 is SNHLY and CDR2 is FYNNEI. The CDR3 length is 16 residues. V trimming: 1 base; J trimming: 2 bases; junction bases outside the gene matches: 4. The CDR3 DNA is TGTGCCAGCAGTGAAGGACAGGGGATTCCCAAAAACATTCAGTACTTC. This sequence encodes CASSEGQGIPKNIQYF. The full variable domain, rest sourced from reference TRBV2 and TRBJ2-4, is EPEVTQTPSHQVTQMGQEVILRCVPISNHLYFYWYRQILGQKVEFLVSFYNNEISEKSEIFDDQFSVERPDGSNFTLKIRSTKLEDSAMYFCASSEGQGIPKNIQYFGAGTRLSVL.

This rearrangement joins TRBV7-6 to TRBJ2-3; 10 bases agree with TRBD2. With 3 bases clipped from V and 0 bases from J, the junction kept 3 bases outside the gene matches. The CDR3 has 16 amino acids. Germline V gene lookup returns CDR1 SGHVS and CDR2 FNYEAQ. In DNA form, the CDR3 reads TGTGCCAGCAGCTTTAGCGGGGGGTCCAGCACAGATACGCAGTATTTT. Translated, it gives CASSFSGGSSTDTQYF.

This clonotype was counted between two and nine times. The CDR3 DNA is TGCGCCAGCAGCCCCCCCTTAGCGGGGGGGGGTCAAGAGACCCAGTACTTC. Amino acid sequence: CASSPPLAGGGQETQYF. The chain employs TRBV5-1 and TRBJ2-5, with 11 bases lining up with TRBD2. Trimming took 4 bases from V and 2 from J; bases not matched to a gene: 10. Germline loops: CDR1 SGHRS, CDR2 YFSETQ. The CDR3 has 17 residues. Together with reference TRBV5-1 and TRBJ2-5, the CDR3 gives the full variable domain: KAGVTQTPRYLIKTRGQQVTLSCSPISGHRSVSWYQQTPGQGLQFLFEYFSETQRNKGNFPGRFSGRQFSNSRSEMNVSTLELGDSALYLCASSPPLAGGGQETQYFGPGTRLLVL.

This clonotype has more than one count but fewer than ten. The chain couples TRBV7-2 to TRBJ1-2; no reliable D call. The germline V gene has CDR1 SGHTA and CDR2 FQGNSA. CDR3 length equals 13 residues. The ends were cut back, 1 base at V and 5 bases at J, with 8 bases in the middle. Written as DNA, the CDR3 is TGTGCCAGCAGCTTAGATACGGCTTATGGCTACACCTTC. The encoded protein is CASSLDTAYGYTF.

This sequence joins TRBV12-3 or TRBV12-4 and TRBJ2-5; perhaps D is TRBD1 or TRBD2 (6 bases each). The CDR3 consists of 15 residues. The V end lost 6 bases, the J end lost 8 bases, and 22 bases lay between the germline ends. CDR3 in amino acids: CASSPWGAAQSTQYF. CDR3 DNA: TGTGCCAGCAGCCCGTGGGGGGCGGCCCAATCCACCCAGTACTTC.

This clonotype has a single count. J is TRBJ2-1 and V is TRBV12-3 or TRBV12-4; perhaps TRBD1 as D (6 bases). Deletions cut 5 bases from V and 0 bases from J, with 11 bases between. CDR3 length equals 15 residues. In nucleotides, the CDR3 is TGTGCCAGCAGTCCCGGGACAATCTCCTACAATGAGCAGTTCTTC. Its protein product is CASSPGTISYNEQFF.

The chain employs TRBV20-1 and TRBJ2-7; D is unclear. The CDR3 extends over 13 amino acids. With 3 bases removed from V and 3 bases from J, the gap between germline ends came to 12 bases. The V gene's germline CDR1 is DFQATT and CDR2 SNEGSKA (reference sequence). CDR3 loop: CSASPVGIYEQYF. CDR3 sequence (DNA): TGCAGTGCTAGTCCGGTGGGGATCTACGAGCAGTACTTC.

This clonotype was counted between two and nine times. The rearrangement joins TRBV29-1 to TRBJ2-3; weak D call: TRBD2 (6 bases). The V end lost 6 bases, the J end lost 0 bases, and 16 bases lay between the germline ends. This CDR3 is built from 15 residues. Germline CDR1 and CDR2: SQVTM and ANQGSEA. The CDR3, as DNA: TGCAGCGTGACCCGGGGGAGTTCTAGCACAGATACGCAGTATTTT. This codes for CSVTRGSSSTDTQYF.

This chain uses TRBV7-9 with TRBJ2-2, with D possibly being TRBD2 (5 bases). CDR3 length: 14 residues. CDR1 is SEHNR, CDR2 FQNEAQ, per germline (reference sequence). Between the trimmed V and J ends, which lost 0 bases and 4 bases, there was a span of 6 bases. The CDR3 protein is CASSLASGTGELFF. The DNA for the CDR3 is TGTGCCAGCAGCTTAGCCAGCGGCACCGGGGAGCTGTTTTTT.

There are a few counts of this clonotype. The chain employs TRBV27 and TRBJ2-7; 7 nucleotides agree with TRBD2. The germline gives CDR1 MNHEY, CDR2 SMNVEV (reference sequence). Trimming at V came to 10 bases and at J to 0 bases, leaving 3 bases not matched to a gene. The CDR3 covers 12 residues. The CDR3 DNA follows: TGTGCCACCAGGGACTACTCCTACGAGCAGTACTTC. This translates into CATRDYSYEQYF.

The chain couples TRBV7-8 to TRBJ2-3; D gene uncertain. The CDR3 has 13 amino acids. Trimming shortened V by 1 base and J by 5 bases, and 7 bases separated the two germline ends. Germline CDR1 reads SGHVS; CDR2 reads FQNEAQ. CDR3 nucleotide sequence: TGTGCCAGCAGCTTAGATTCGGTAGATACGCAGTATTTT. This translates into CASSLDSVDTQYF.

V gene TRBV6-1 combines with J gene TRBJ2-4; D perhaps matches TRBD2 (5 bases). TRBJ2-7 matches the DNA end more closely, so the J call is doubtful. Germline V gene lookup returns CDR1 MNHNS and CDR2 SASEGT. The CDR3 sequence is 18 residues long. CDR3 in amino acids: CASSEGPRGRLRPYEQYF. CDR3 DNA sequence: TGTGCCAGCAGTGAAGGGCCCCGCGGGCGACTAAGACCCTACGAGCAGTACTTC.

This chain connects TRBV29-1 to TRBJ2-3; D perhaps matches TRBD1 (5 bases). V dropped 6 bases and J dropped 2 bases, with 15 bases sitting between them. CDR1 SQVTM and CDR2 ANQGSEA come from the germline V gene. The CDR3 has 14 residues. The CDR3 DNA reads TGCAGCGTCATGGGCAGGGCATCCACAGATACGCAGTATTTT. Amino acid sequence: CSVMGRASTDTQYF.

In its sample, this clonotype was seen a few times. J is TRBJ2-6 and V is TRBV7-3, with D perhaps assigned TRBD1 or TRBD2 (5 bases each). The CDR3 has 16 residues. V was shortened by 0 bases and J by 0 bases, with 6 bases between the two germline ends. CDR1 SGHTA and CDR2 FQGTGA come from the germline V gene. CDR3 in amino acids: CASSLTRGSGANVLTF. In DNA form, the CDR3 reads TGTGCCAGCAGCTTAACGAGGGGCTCTGGGGCCAACGTCCTGACTTTC.

This clonotype has just a few counts. The J gene is TRBJ2-3, the V gene TRBV7-3, with 9 bases that match TRBD2. There are 15 residues in the CDR3. The V segment lost 1 base and the J segment 5 bases; nucleotides outside the gene matches: 4. The germline V gene has CDR1 SGHTA and CDR2 FQGTGA. Here the CDR3 reads CASSLIAGVVDTQYF. The CDR3 bases are TGTGCCAGCAGCTTAATAGCGGGAGTCGTAGATACGCAGTATTTT.

This sequence joins TRBV11-1 and TRBJ1-1, with TRBD1 identical over 7 bases. The CDR3 loop spans 22 amino acids. Germline V CDR1 and CDR2: SGHAT, FQDESV (reference sequence). J was trimmed by 1 base and V by 1 base; bases with no gene match: 24. CDR3 sequence reads: CASSLVLEPPGQIPRRNTEAFF. The CDR3 nucleotides are TGTGCCAGCAGCTTAGTTCTGGAACCCCCGGGACAGATACCTCGAAGGAACACTGAAGCTTTCTTT.

This clonotype has a handful of counts. The rearrangement joins TRBV12-3 or TRBV12-4 to TRBJ1-2; TRBD1 is a possible D gene (6 bases). This CDR3 region has 18 residues. The V end lost 5 bases, the J end lost 8 bases, and 30 bases lay between the germline ends. CDR3 in DNA: TGTGCCAGCAGTCCTAGCGGCACGAGGGGGGGGCCGGAGAGAGGCTACACCTTC. Amino acid sequence: CASSPSGTRGGPERGYTF.

The chain couples TRBV6-5 to TRBJ2-1; D unclear. The germline V gene has CDR1 MNHEY and CDR2 SVGAGI. This CDR3 spans 13 amino acids. Trimming left V 0 bases short and J 5 bases short, with 5 bases between. CDR3 sequence: CASSYSTDNEQFF. CDR3 in DNA: TGTGCCAGCAGTTACTCGACGGACAATGAGCAGTTCTTC.

The chain links TRBV11-2 to TRBJ2-3, with TRBD1 as a possible D gene (5 bases). Trimming removed 1 base at V and 6 bases at J, with 14 bases between. Germline V gives CDR1 SGHAT, CDR2 FQNNGV. The CDR3 contains 15 residues. In DNA form, the CDR3 reads TGTGCCAGCAGCTTAGCTCTTGGCAGGGCCGATACGCAGTATTTT. Amino acids: CASSLALGRADTQYF.

This chain joins TRBV3-1 and TRBJ2-5; 9 positions agree with TRBD2. The assigned J gene may be wrong: the sequence end matches TRBJ2-7 better. CDR1 and CDR2 (germline): LGHDT, YNNKEL (reference sequence). This CDR3 is 16 amino acids long. The CDR3 loop is CASSQDLASGKYEQYF. The CDR3 DNA is TGTGCCAGCAGCCAAGATTTGGCTAGCGGGAAGTACGAGCAGTACTTC.

J is TRBJ2-5 and V is TRBV29-1, with 7 bases that match TRBD1. The CDR3 extends over 13 amino acids. Germline V gene data show CDR1 as SQVTM and CDR2 as ANQGSEA. Unmatched junction bases numbered 5, after V lost 2 bases and J lost 5 bases. The CDR3 nucleotides are TGCAGCGTTGAAAAACAGGGGATTGAGACCCAGTACTTC. Its protein is CSVEKQGIETQYF.

The chain uses TRBV5-1 and TRBJ2-7, with D tentatively TRBD1 or TRBD2 (5 bases each). Germline-derived CDR1 and CDR2 are SGHRS and YFSETQ. The CDR3 is 14 amino acids. Trimming stripped 3 bases from V and 0 bases from J, with 10 bases between. The CDR3 DNA follows: TGCGCCAGCAGCTGGGACGTAGACTCCTACGAGCAGTACTTC. Its translation: CASSWDVDSYEQYF.

This rearrangement joins TRBV2 to TRBJ2-5; 9 nucleotides match TRBD1. CDR1 and CDR2 from the germline V gene are SNHLY and FYNNEI. The CDR3 is 15 amino acids. V trimming: 6 bases; J trimming: 4 bases; junction bases outside the gene matches: 9. The CDR3 loop reads CASSLRQGVGETQYF. The CDR3 nucleotides read TGTGCCAGCAGCCTAAGACAGGGGGTTGGAGAGACCCAGTACTTC.